The present entry profiles one TCR beta chain with its context. The data were taken from a study of blood T cell repertoires in COVID-19. About the research overall: Some COVID-19 samples were acute and others convalescent; all came from the United States, Italy and Spain. Sources were T cells, B-cell-depleted T cells, or PBMCs; the material itself was cDNA or gDNA.

Trimming removed 7 bases at V and 4 bases at J, with 14 bases between. The CDR3 covers 14 residues. The germline gives CDR1 LNHDA, CDR2 SQIVND (reference sequence). Study processing details: How many nucleated cells were present was estimated from reference gene primer amplification. Profiled with immunoSEQ multiplex PCR; TCRdb holds only in-frame clones, not every one. V, J and clone size were drawn from that table, and D and trimming were deduced from the DNA. The profile covers about 65,000 clones, with 70% to 90% appearing a single time and 14% to 15% taken by the ten largest. V usage is TRBV19 and J usage is TRBJ2-1; perhaps TRBD2 as D (5 bases). Sample: peripheral blood. The source of this sequence is a man aged 80 or over with acute or convalescent COVID-19. This CDR3 is CASKEASTYNEQFF. For the CDR3, the DNA is TGTGCCAGTAAGGAGGCTAGCACTTACAATGAGCAGTTCTTC.